This entry concerns a single TCR beta chain. This sample was included in a study of blood T cell repertoires in COVID-19. Across the study: The cDNA or gDNA used as material had been derived from T cells, B-cell-depleted T cells, or PBMCs.

In germline, CDR1 is WSHSY, CDR2 SAAADI. V gave up 4 bases and J gave up 4 bases, with 13 bases separating them. The CDR3 totals 15 residues. Study processing details: Quantification of nucleated cells was approximated via reference gene primer amplification. Only in-frame clones appear in the TCRdb table, and some are missing; sequencing was by immunoSEQ multiplex PCR. V and J calls and clone size are as listed in that table; D and trimming were resolved from the DNA. This table has a few hundred thousand clones, about 87% appearing once. The source material was PBMCs or T cells enriched from blood (not recorded which). The receptor was derived from a woman younger than 35 who had recovered from COVID-19. The chain is built from TRBV10-2 and TRBJ2-2, with D perhaps matching TRBD1 (6 bases). Here the CDR3 reads CASSGTVGATGELFF. CDR3 DNA sequence: TGCGCCAGCAGTGGGACAGTCGGGGCCACCGGGGAGCTGTTTTTT.